The 31 T cell receptor beta chains below were found in one sample sequenced in a study of CD8+ T cells in alopecia areata. Treatment noted: oral pan-JAK inhibitor, 5-10 mg twice daily. RNA extraction was followed by reverse transcription into cDNA, which acted as the sequencing template. Some clones are missing from TCRdb's copy, which holds only in-frame ones; the method was immunoSEQ multiplex PCR. The table has 100,000 to 120,000 clones, around three fifths seen once. Material: CD4+ T cells sorted from blood, obtained at week 24, from a patient treated with tofacitinib. The receptors here all came from a human donor with alopecia areata.

V gene TRBV6-5 combines with J gene TRBJ2-3; 13 bases match TRBD2. This CDR3 contains 16 residues. Germline V gene sequence: CDR1 MNHEY, CDR2 SVGAGI. V trimming: 4 bases; J trimming: 2 bases; junction bases outside the gene matches: 3. In DNA form, the CDR3 reads TGTGCCAGCAGTTCGGGACTAGCGGGGAACACAGATACGCAGTATTTT. It encodes CASSSGLAGNTDTQYF.

The rearrangement links TRBV5-6 to TRBJ1-2, with D unresolved. With 0 bases removed from V and 8 bases from J, the gap between germline ends came to 8 bases. The CDR3 length is 12 residues. CDR1 and CDR2 from the germline V gene are SGHDT and YYEEEE. In nucleotides, the CDR3 is TGTGCCAGCAGCTTGGACCCAGACGGCTACACCTTC. Encoded protein: CASSLDPDGYTF.

The DNA for the CDR3 is TGTGCCAGCAACAAAGAGCGGGGGGGCTTAGATACGCAGTATTTT. It specifies CASNKERGGLDTQYF. The chain is built from TRBV27 and TRBJ2-3, with TRBD2 matching over 10 bases. Trimming at V came to 7 bases and at J to 5 bases, leaving 9 bases not matched to a gene. The CDR3 length is 15 residues. Germline assignment: CDR1 MNHEY and CDR2 SMNVEV (reference sequence).

This clone has a handful of counts. The chain is built from TRBV6-1 and TRBJ2-5; 8 bases match TRBD1. V lost 4 bases, J lost 2 bases, and 3 bases stayed unmatched. The CDR3 sequence is 14 residues long. Looked up from germline, CDR1 is MNHNS and CDR2 is SASEGT. CDR3 DNA sequence: TGTGCCAGCAGTGGGACAGGGCAACAAGAGACCCAGTACTTC. Residues: CASSGTGQQETQYF.

This clone occurred a few times. V is TRBV4-1 and J is TRBJ2-1; TRBD2 agrees at 13 bases. Germline lookup yields CDR1 MGHRA and CDR2 YSYEKL. V lost 3 bases and J lost 7; bases outside the gene matches: 3. This CDR3 region has 15 residues. The CDR3 DNA follows: TGCGCCAGCAGCCAGGGACTAGCGGGGTTGAATGAGCAGTTCTTC. Its protein is CASSQGLAGLNEQFF.

This rearrangement joins TRBV29-1 to TRBJ2-1; 10 nucleotides line up with TRBD2. Trimming cost V 4 bases and J 4 bases; bases outside gene matches: 10. CDR1 is SQVTM and CDR2 is ANQGSEA in the germline V gene. The CDR3 contains 16 residues. In nucleotides, the CDR3 is TGCAGCGTTGTCATAGCGGGGGGCCGTCTATACAATGAGCAGTTCTTC. Encoded protein: CSVVIAGGRLYNEQFF.

The table lists this clone with a count of one. This chain connects TRBV5-6 to TRBJ1-6, with no clear D. Germline V lookup: CDR1 SGHDT, CDR2 YYEEEE. The length of the CDR3 is 14 residues. Trimming shortened V by 0 bases and J by 7 bases, and 8 bases separated the two germline ends. Here the CDR3 DNA reads TGTGCCAGCAGCTTGGGGGTATGGAATTCACCCCTCCACTTT. Amino acid sequence: CASSLGVWNSPLHF.

The V gene is TRBV15, the J gene TRBJ1-2; D uncertain. CDR1 is LNHNV, CDR2 YYDKDF, per germline (reference sequence). This CDR3 has 12 amino acids. Trimming took 4 bases from V and 2 from J, leaving 5 bases between them. As DNA, the CDR3 is TGTGCCACCAGCAACAGAAACTATGGCTACACCTTC. Protein product: CATSNRNYGYTF.

This chain joins TRBV25-1 and TRBJ2-2; D call uncertain. Germline V gene data show CDR1 as MGHDK and CDR2 as SYGVNS. V was cut by 3 bases and J by 6 bases, with 14 bases left in between. This CDR3 spans 15 amino acids. The CDR3 reads CASSDSRTPAGELFF. CDR3 sequence (DNA): TGTGCCAGCAGTGATTCCAGGACCCCGGCCGGGGAGCTGTTTTTT.

This sequence joins TRBV29-1 and TRBJ1-5, with a possible D match to TRBD1 (6 bases). Trimming pared 6 bases from V and 8 bases from J, leaving 17 bases between. The CDR3 runs to 13 residues. Germline assignment: CDR1 SQVTM and CDR2 ANQGSEA. The CDR3 DNA sequence: TGCAGCGTCCAAGGACAGCCCAGGGAGCCCCAGCATTTT. It specifies CSVQGQPREPQHF.

J is TRBJ2-1 and V is TRBV4-3, with TRBD2 matching over 11 bases. J gave up 10 bases and V 0 bases, and 11 bases lay outside the gene matches. The CDR3 totals 17 residues. Germline V gene sequence: CDR1 LGHNA, CDR2 YSLEER. This chain's CDR3 is CASSQDVLAGGLVEQFF. In DNA, the CDR3 is TGCGCCAGCAGCCAAGATGTCCTAGCGGGGGGTTTAGTGGAGCAGTTCTTC.

The chain is built from TRBV29-1 and TRBJ1-1; D is unclear. V shed 1 base and J shed 2 bases, with 8 bases lying between them. From germline, CDR1 is SQVTM and CDR2 ANQGSEA. The CDR3 runs to 13 residues. The CDR3 protein is CSVEAGRNTEAFF. The CDR3 DNA sequence: TGCAGCGTTGAAGCCGGAAGAAACACTGAAGCTTTCTTT.

This clone was seen only a few times. The V and J genes are TRBV9 and TRBJ1-2; D possibly corresponds to TRBD1 (5 bases). Trimming stripped 3 bases from V and 4 bases from J, with 16 bases between. This CDR3 is 15 amino acids long. CDR1 is SGDLS, CDR2 YYNGEE, per germline. For the CDR3, the DNA is TGTGCCAGCAGCGGACGACAGACCAGTCTCTATGGCTACACCTTC. Translation gives CASSGRQTSLYGYTF.

CDR3 nucleotide sequence: TGTGCCAGCAGCATGAGCTCCTATAATTCACCCCTCCACTTT. This encodes CASSMSSYNSPLHF. The chain couples TRBV7-9 to TRBJ1-6; no reliable D call. Trimming took off 5 bases at V and 0 bases at J, with 5 bases between the two ends. CDR1 is SEHNR and CDR2 is FQNEAQ in the germline V gene (reference sequence). This CDR3 comprises 14 residues. Combining the CDR3 with reference TRBV7-9 and TRBJ1-6 gives the whole variable domain DTGVSQNPRHKITKRGQNVTFRCDPISEHNRLYWYRQTLGQGPEFLTYFQNEAQLEKSRLLSDRFSAERPKGSFSTLEIQRTEQGDSAMYLCASSMSSYNSPLHFGNGTRLTVT.

This clone has just one count. The chain uses TRBV4-2 and TRBJ1-2; 9 positions match TRBD1. J was trimmed by 7 bases and V by 1 base; bases with no gene match: 7. This CDR3 spans 15 amino acids. Germline CDR1 reads LGHNA; CDR2 reads YNFKEQ. This chain's CDR3 is CASSQGAGQGSGYTF. The CDR3 nucleotides read TGTGCCAGCAGCCAAGGTGCGGGACAGGGCTCTGGCTACACCTTC.

This clone was seen only a few times. This chain uses TRBV29-1 with TRBJ2-1; TRBD1 matches 8 bases. Looked up from germline, CDR1 is SQVTM and CDR2 is ANQGSEA. The length of the CDR3 is 15 residues. The junction had 3 bases not matched to a gene; V was cut back by 0 bases and J by 2 bases. The CDR3 sequence is CSVEDPTGAYNEQFF. As DNA, the CDR3 is TGCAGCGTTGAAGATCCGACAGGGGCCTACAATGAGCAGTTCTTC.

This rearrangement joins TRBV29-1 to TRBJ2-3, with a tentative D call TRBD2 (7 bases). Germline CDR1 is SQVTM and CDR2 is ANQGSEA. The CDR3 totals 13 residues. V shed 8 bases and J shed 2 bases, with 14 bases lying between them. The DNA of the CDR3 is TGCAGCTCCAGGCGGGGGCCCACAGATACGCAGTATTTT. This gives the protein CSSRRGPTDTQYF.

The genes are TRBV7-9 and TRBJ1-2; no clear D gene. The CDR3 extends over 13 amino acids. Looked up from germline, CDR1 is SEHNR and CDR2 is FQNEAQ (reference sequence). V was pared by 7 bases and J by 4 bases, with 13 bases between. The CDR3 sequence is CASTADNSYGYTF. CDR3 DNA sequence: TGTGCCAGCACCGCTGACAACAGCTATGGCTACACCTTC.

This chain links TRBV29-1 with TRBJ1-1, with D tentatively TRBD1 (6 bases). From germline, CDR1 is SQVTM and CDR2 ANQGSEA. V lost 7 bases and J 5 bases, leaving 17 bases between the germline ends. CDR3 length equals 13 residues. The CDR3 sequence: CSARQVQGTEAFF. CDR3 DNA sequence: TGCAGCGCCCGACAGGTCCAGGGAACTGAAGCTTTCTTT.

The chain uses TRBV29-1 and TRBJ2-5; no reliable D call. The CDR3 loop spans 13 amino acids. V was pared by 4 bases and J by 0 bases, with 9 bases between. Germline V gene sequence: CDR1 SQVTM, CDR2 ANQGSEA. CDR3: CSVVGRYQETQYF. DNA of the CDR3: TGCAGCGTTGTGGGCAGGTACCAAGAGACCCAGTACTTC.

V is TRBV10-3 and J is TRBJ2-1, with TRBD2 matching 10 bases. The CDR3 totals 18 residues. CDR1 and CDR2 (germline): ENHRY, SYGVKD. J lost 2 bases, V lost 4 bases, and 11 bases had no gene match. The DNA of the CDR3 is TGTGCCATCAGTGGTTCTCTTAGCGGGGGGAACACCTACAATGAGCAGTTCTTC. It encodes CAISGSLSGGNTYNEQFF.

This clone has just one count. The rearrangement uses TRBV6-5 and TRBJ1-2; the D gene is possibly TRBD1 (5 bases). This CDR3 region has 14 residues. V lost 3 bases and J lost 2, with 10 bases in between. CDR1 MNHEY and CDR2 SVGAGI come from the germline V gene. This chain's CDR3 is CASSYRPGNYGYTF. For the CDR3, the DNA is TGTGCCAGCAGTTATAGGCCAGGGAACTATGGCTACACCTTC.

This clone came up a few times. The chain combines TRBV7-2 with TRBJ1-2, with D maybe TRBD1 (5 bases). The ends were cut back, 2 bases at V and 9 bases at J, with 10 bases in the middle. Germline V gene sequence: CDR1 SGHTA, CDR2 FQGNSA. The CDR3 has 12 amino acids. CDR3: CASSLLGESYTF. The CDR3, as DNA: TGTGCCAGCAGCTTACTAGGGGAAAGCTACACCTTC.

The chain is built from TRBV27 and TRBJ2-3; D might be TRBD2 (6 bases). Germline loops: CDR1 MNHEY, CDR2 SMNVEV (reference sequence). The V end was cut by 0 bases, the J end by 5 bases, with 15 bases between. The CDR3 has 16 residues. CDR3 in DNA: TGTGCCAGCAGTTTATCGCAGACTAGGAGGGGAGATACGCAGTATTTT. Its translation is CASSLSQTRRGDTQYF.

The V gene is TRBV6-5, the J gene TRBJ1-5; D is unclear. This CDR3 comprises 13 residues. The germline V gene has CDR1 MNHEY and CDR2 SVGAGI. Trimming left V 4 bases short and J 0 bases short, with 4 bases between. The CDR3 sequence: CASSSSSNQPQHF. CDR3 sequence (DNA): TGTGCCAGCAGTTCAAGTAGCAATCAGCCCCAGCATTTT.

This rearrangement joins TRBV7-9 to TRBJ1-4; D is unresolved. The CDR3 has 16 amino acids. Germline values: CDR1 SEHNR, CDR2 FQNEAQ (reference sequence). Trimming shortened V by 4 bases and J by 7 bases, and 19 bases separated the two germline ends. For the CDR3, the DNA is TGTGCCAGCAGCTCACCCCCGGGGAACATAGCTGAAAAACTGTTTTTT. Residues: CASSSPPGNIAEKLFF. Looking up the rest from reference TRBV7-9 and TRBJ1-4 gives the full variable domain: DTGVSQNPRHKITKRGQNVTFRCDPISEHNRLYWYRQTLGQGPEFLTYFQNEAQLEKSRLLSDRFSAERPKGSFSTLEIQRTEQGDSAMYLCASSSPPGNIAEKLFFGSGTQLSVL.

This clone appeared a few times. This sequence joins TRBV10-3 and TRBJ1-5; TRBD1 is a possible D gene (6 bases). Germline CDR1 ENHRY, CDR2 SYGVKD. Deletions cut 6 bases from V and 6 bases from J, with 12 bases between. The CDR3 runs 13 residues. The CDR3 DNA reads as TGTGCCATCAGGAGGGGGGAGAGTCAGCCCCAGCATTTT. It translates to CAIRRGESQPQHF.

This clone has a single count. The chain has TRBV30 and TRBJ1-1; no clear D gene. The CDR3 is 11 amino acids. Trimming removed 4 bases from V and 3 bases from J, with 6 bases in between. The germline V gene has CDR1 GTSNPN and CDR2 SVGIG (reference sequence). The CDR3 sequence is CAWTWDTEAFF. CDR3 DNA sequence: TGTGCCTGGACCTGGGACACTGAAGCTTTCTTT.

This clone was seen a handful of times. The chain combines TRBV6-5 with TRBJ2-5; D call uncertain. Per germline, CDR1 MNHEY and CDR2 SVGAGI. Trimming shortened V by 4 bases and J by 1 base, and 10 bases separated the two germline ends. CDR3 length: 14 residues. The CDR3 DNA reads TGTGCCAGCAGTTCAGCTAGTTCCCAAGAGACCCAGTACTTC. This codes for CASSSASSQETQYF.

CDR3 loop: CAWSLWAQNTEAFF. The CDR3 DNA reads TGTGCCTGGAGTCTCTGGGCCCAGAACACTGAAGCTTTCTTT. The rearrangement links TRBV30 to TRBJ1-1; D uncertain. Germline V gives CDR1 GTSNPN, CDR2 SVGIG (reference sequence). V lost 2 bases to trimming and J lost 1 base, with 11 bases between them. This CDR3 is built from 14 residues.

This clone showed up just a few times. The J gene is TRBJ2-6, the V gene TRBV4-2, with TRBD1 as a possible D gene (6 bases). Germline CDR1 is LGHNA and CDR2 is YNFKEQ. The CDR3 contains 18 residues. Deletions cut 4 bases from V and 2 bases from J, with 18 bases between. The CDR3: CASSPTWRRQAGANVLTF. In nucleotides, the CDR3 is TGTGCCAGCAGCCCAACATGGAGACGACAGGCTGGGGCCAACGTCCTGACTTTC.